Shown below are 29 T cell receptor beta chains from a single sample sequenced in a study of tumour-infiltrating T cells in Burkitt lymphoma. Sequencing was performed with immunoSEQ multiplex PCR; in TCRdb, only in-frame clones are kept and a portion is missing. The sample consists of 2,400 or so clones, less than 25% of them appearing once. The sample was tumor tissue from a relapse. These receptors were taken from a human donor with relapsed Burkitt lymphoma. Some clones in this sample may be carry-over from other donors' samples.

The genes are TRBV27 and TRBJ1-6; D gene unclear. V lost 3 bases to trimming and J lost 4 bases, with 13 bases between them. Germline lookup yields CDR1 MNHEY and CDR2 SMNVEV (reference sequence). There are 16 residues in the CDR3. CDR3 coding DNA: TGTGCCAGCAGTTTGGAGGCGGGCGGTTATAATTCACCCCTCCACTTT. This sequence encodes CASSLEAGGYNSPLHF.

On this clone: A junction end diverges from the germline sequence, so it may reflect a read error. At the DNA level, this CDR3 is encoded by other sequences in the same sample as well. V gene TRBV7-8 combines with J gene TRBJ2-7; no clear D gene. The CDR3 has 15 residues. CDR1 is SGHVS, CDR2 FQNEAQ, per germline. CDR3 sequence (DNA): TGTGCCAGCAGCGCTTTATCGACGGCCTCCTACGAACAGTACTTC. Residues: CASSALSTASYEQYF.

The count of this clone is one. This sequence joins TRBV11-2 and TRBJ2-2; 9 bases match TRBD2. V lost 1 base, J lost 6 bases, and 6 bases stayed unmatched. This CDR3 comprises 16 residues. Germline CDR1 and CDR2: SGHAT and FQNNGV. DNA of the CDR3: TGTGCCAGCAGCTTAGCCGGCGGGGGGGCCCCCGGGGAGCTGTTTTTT. Its translation: CASSLAGGGAPGELFF.

The chain recombines TRBV27 with TRBJ1-4; no definite D call. There are 14 residues in the CDR3. Germline CDR1 reads MNHEY; CDR2 reads SMNVEV (reference sequence). The V and J ends lost 6 bases and 0 bases respectively, with 8 bases between them. The CDR3 region is CASSRNPTNEKLFF. The CDR3 nucleotides read TGTGCCAGCAGCCGTAACCCAACTAATGAAAAACTGTTTTTT.

A few counts support this clone. The chain combines TRBV29-1 with TRBJ1-1, with D perhaps matching TRBD1 (5 bases). Deletions cut 6 bases from V and 3 bases from J, with 14 bases between. This CDR3 region has 13 residues. The germline gives CDR1 SQVTM, CDR2 ANQGSEA. The CDR3 loop reads CSVGLRGDTEAFF. CDR3 nucleotide sequence: TGCAGCGTCGGACTCCGGGGGGACACTGAAGCTTTCTTT.

This clone has more than one count but fewer than ten. This chain uses TRBV7-3 with TRBJ2-2; 11 bases line up with TRBD1. J lost 4 bases, V lost 3 bases, and 7 bases had no gene match. The germline gives CDR1 SGHTA, CDR2 FQGTGA. This CDR3 has 17 residues. Written as DNA, the CDR3 is TGTGCCAGCAGCTTTCCCTCCGGGACAGGGGGCACCGGGGAGCTGTTTTTT. Its translation: CASSFPSGTGGTGELFF. The full variable domain, rest sourced from reference TRBV7-3 and TRBJ2-2, is GAGVSQTPSNKVTEKGKYVELRCDPISGHTALYWYRQSLGQGPEFLIYFQGTGAADDSGLPNDRFFAVRPEGSVSTLKIQRTERGDSAVYLCASSFPSGTGGTGELFFGEGSRLTVL.

The V gene is TRBV7-8, the J gene TRBJ1-1; TRBD1 matches 7 bases. There are 14 residues in the CDR3. The V and J ends lost 5 bases and 5 bases, in that order; junction bases with no gene match: 8. Germline lookup yields CDR1 SGHVS and CDR2 FQNEAQ. CDR3 loop: CASSDNRGNTEAFF. In nucleotides, the CDR3 is TGTGCCAGCAGCGACAACAGGGGAAATACTGAAGCTTTCTTT. The full variable domain, with the rest looked up from reference TRBV7-8 and TRBJ1-1, is GAGVSQSPRYKVAKRGQDVALRCDPISGHVSLFWYQQALGQGPEFLTYFQNEAQLDKSGLPSDRFFAERPEGSVSTLKIQRTQQEDSAVYLCASSDNRGNTEAFFGQGTRLTVV.

The V gene is TRBV7-2, the J gene TRBJ1-1; 10 bases align to TRBD1. V shed 3 bases and J 1 base; nucleotides not matched to a gene: 11. This CDR3 comprises 18 residues. From germline, CDR1 is SGHTA and CDR2 FQGNSA. The CDR3 loop is CASSLEGQGLLPNTEAFF. The CDR3 DNA reads TGTGCCAGCAGCTTGGAGGGACAGGGGCTCCTGCCGAACACTGAAGCTTTCTTT.

Only a few counts were recorded for this clone. The J gene is TRBJ1-2, the V gene TRBV18; D is uncertain. Germline CDR1 reads KGHSH; CDR2 reads LQKENI. The CDR3 sequence is 14 residues long. Trimming took 6 bases from V and 0 from J, leaving 11 bases between them. CDR3 loop: CASSSSNTNYGYTF. In nucleotides, the CDR3 is TGTGCCAGCTCCTCGTCGAACACTAACTATGGCTACACCTTC.

J is TRBJ2-1 and V is TRBV6-9, with D hard to call. V lost 0 bases to trimming and J lost 9 bases, with 18 bases between them. The CDR3 runs 16 residues. Looked up from germline, CDR1 is MNHGY and CDR2 is SVAAGI. CDR3 sequence reads: CASSYSGVLKYAEQFF. For the CDR3, the DNA is TGTGCCAGCAGTTATTCTGGGGTACTGAAGTACGCTGAGCAGTTCTTC.

This clone came up once. This chain joins TRBV7-2 and TRBJ2-2; D is undetermined. CDR1 SGHTA and CDR2 FQGNSA come from the germline V gene. The CDR3 contains 16 residues. Deletions cut 5 bases from V and 5 bases from J, with 18 bases between. The CDR3 nucleotides are TGTGCCAGCAGCCTTAGGATCAGACTGGGTACCGGGGAGCTGTTTTTT. It encodes CASSLRIRLGTGELFF.

This chain connects TRBV27 to TRBJ1-6; D unclear. The CDR3 is made up of 17 amino acids. Germline values: CDR1 MNHEY, CDR2 SMNVEV (reference sequence). V was trimmed by 2 bases and J by 0 bases, leaving 11 bases between them. This CDR3 reads CASSLGPGSSYNSPLHF. The CDR3 nucleotides read TGTGCCAGCAGTTTAGGGCCAGGCAGCTCCTATAATTCACCCCTCCACTTT.

This clone turned up a few times. The rearrangement uses TRBV5-1 and TRBJ2-7, with TRBD1 matching 9 bases. After removal of 4 bases from V and 6 bases from J, the junction contained 8 bases not matched to a gene. Germline lookup yields CDR1 SGHRS and CDR2 YFSETQ. This CDR3 region has 14 residues. Here the CDR3 reads CASSEPGQGGEQYF. The CDR3 DNA sequence: TGCGCCAGCAGCGAACCGGGACAGGGAGGCGAGCAGTACTTC.

By proportion, this clone is large. The rearrangement joins TRBV9 to TRBJ2-5, with 8 bases that match TRBD2. This CDR3 region has 15 residues. The V segment lost 3 bases and the J segment 2 bases; nucleotides outside the gene matches: 6. Per germline, CDR1 SGDLS and CDR2 YYNGEE. The CDR3, as DNA: TGTGCCAGCAGCGCCCCGCCGGGGGGGCAAGAGACCCAGTACTTC. This sequence encodes CASSAPPGGQETQYF.

This clone was detected a few times. The chain has TRBV29-1 and TRBJ1-2; D uncertain. This CDR3 is 11 amino acids long. With 4 bases removed from V and 6 bases from J, the gap between germline ends came to 9 bases. Germline assignment: CDR1 SQVTM and CDR2 ANQGSEA. The CDR3 loop reads CSVGQSDGYTF. Here the CDR3 DNA reads TGCAGCGTTGGGCAGAGTGATGGCTACACCTTC.

A few counts support this clone. At the DNA level, this CDR3 is encoded by other sequences in the same sample as well. This chain links TRBV5-6 with TRBJ1-1; maybe TRBD1 (5 bases). The CDR3 spans 12 residues. Germline V gene lookup returns CDR1 SGHDT and CDR2 YYEEEE. V dropped 4 bases and J dropped 7 bases, with 11 bases sitting between them. CDR3 in amino acids: CASSLGRVEAFF. Written as DNA, the CDR3 is TGTGCCAGCAGCCTGGGGCGTGTTGAAGCTTTCTTT.

By share of the sample, this clone is large. The chain has TRBV5-4 and TRBJ2-5; D is perhaps TRBD1 (5 bases). V was trimmed by 0 bases and J by 2 bases, leaving 8 bases between them. This CDR3 has 14 residues. Germline V gives CDR1 SGHNT, CDR2 YYREEE (reference sequence). CDR3 DNA sequence: TGTGCCAGCAGCTTGGGGGGCCTACAAGAGACCCAGTACTTC. As protein: CASSLGGLQETQYF.

The rearrangement links TRBV2 to TRBJ1-2; no definite D call. CDR3 length equals 13 residues. Germline CDR1 reads SNHLY; CDR2 reads FYNNEI. V lost 7 bases and J lost 8, with 17 bases in between. Here the CDR3 reads CASTVEGFGGYTF. CDR3 DNA sequence: TGTGCCAGCACCGTAGAAGGGTTCGGGGGCTACACCTTC.

This clone has just a few counts. The chain employs TRBV18 and TRBJ2-7, with 8 positions matching TRBD2. Looked up from germline, CDR1 is KGHSH and CDR2 is LQKENI. The CDR3 sequence is 16 residues long. Trimming took 3 bases from V and 5 from J; bases not matched to a gene: 12. The CDR3 reads CASSPRGGGWQDEQYF. The CDR3 region has the DNA TGTGCCAGCTCACCCCGAGGCGGGGGGTGGCAGGACGAGCAGTACTTC.

This clone was counted between two and nine times. CDR3 loop: CASSPGTSGGTSPLHF. The CDR3 nucleotides read TGTGCCAGCAGCCCAGGGACCTCGGGAGGGACTTCACCCCTCCACTTT. J is TRBJ1-6 and V is TRBV7-9; D might be TRBD1 (5 bases). V was shortened by 5 bases and J by 9 bases, with 20 bases between the two germline ends. The CDR3 contains 16 residues. Germline CDR1 SEHNR, CDR2 FQNEAQ (reference sequence).

The chain joins TRBV7-9 to TRBJ2-3; 10 positions match TRBD2. Per the germline V gene, CDR1 is SEHNR and CDR2 is FQNEAQ (reference sequence). The trim removed 6 bases at V and 4 bases at J, leaving 7 bases unmatched. This CDR3 contains 15 residues. CDR3 sequence reads: CASSPSGGAADTQYF. The CDR3 nucleotides are TGTGCCAGCAGTCCAAGCGGGGGGGCCGCAGATACGCAGTATTTT.

The chain is built from TRBV10-3 and TRBJ1-5; no definite D call. Germline CDR1 is ENHRY and CDR2 is SYGVKD. The CDR3 has 14 amino acids. V lost 1 base, J lost 7 bases, and 11 bases lay in between. This CDR3 reads CAISELAIGQPQHF. Written as DNA, the CDR3 is TGTGCCATCAGTGAGTTAGCGATTGGGCAGCCCCAGCATTTT.

This chain links TRBV7-3 with TRBJ2-5, with unresolved D. Germline lookup yields CDR1 SGHTA and CDR2 FQGTGA. V was pared by 5 bases and J by 2 bases, with 15 bases between. There are 15 residues in the CDR3. The CDR3, as DNA: TGTGCCAGCAGCCCGATAGGGCAGGCTCAAGAGACCCAGTACTTC. Translating gives CASSPIGQAQETQYF.

About this clone: One junction end disagrees with the germline gene, perhaps due to a read error. The genes are TRBV18 and TRBJ2-7; D is perhaps TRBD2 (5 bases). Germline values: CDR1 KGHSH, CDR2 LQKENI. The CDR3 is 14 amino acids. The CDR3 loop is CASSPRGSVYEQYF. CDR3 nucleotides: TGTGCTAGCTCACCACGGGGATCAGTCTACGAGCAGTACTTC.

This clone was seen more than once but under ten times. The rearrangement joins TRBV20-1 to TRBJ2-1; D ambiguous. The CDR3 totals 11 residues. Germline loops: CDR1 DFQATT, CDR2 SNEGSKA (reference sequence). V was pared by 5 bases and J by 10 bases, with 12 bases between. This CDR3 reads CSAGPSREQFF. The CDR3 bases are TGCAGTGCTGGCCCCTCCAGAGAGCAGTTCTTC.

The J gene is TRBJ1-2, the V gene TRBV2; D ambiguous. Germline CDR1 is SNHLY and CDR2 is FYNNEI. CDR3 length: 14 amino acids. V was shortened by 0 bases and J by 2 bases, with 7 bases between the two germline ends. This CDR3 is CASSEAPKNYGYTF. As DNA, the CDR3 is TGTGCCAGCAGTGAAGCCCCGAAAAACTATGGCTACACCTTC. The full variable domain, rest sourced from reference TRBV2 and TRBJ1-2, is EPEVTQTPSHQVTQMGQEVILRCVPISNHLYFYWYRQILGQKVEFLVSFYNNEISEKSEIFDDQFSVERPDGSNFTLKIRSTKLEDSAMYFCASSEAPKNYGYTFGSGTRLTVV.

The J gene is TRBJ2-2, the V gene TRBV4-2, with 9 bases lining up with TRBD1. Per the germline V gene, CDR1 is LGHNA and CDR2 is YNFKEQ. The length of the CDR3 is 17 residues. Germline trimming cut 3 bases from V and 3 bases from J; bases unmatched to any gene: 8. CDR3 coding DNA: TGTGCCAGCAGCCAGTCGTTACAGGGGGCGGACACCGGGGAGCTGTTTTTT. Protein sequence: CASSQSLQGADTGELFF.

Worth noting for this clone: At one end the junction does not follow the germline gene, possibly because of a read error. The V gene is TRBV9, the J gene TRBJ2-2; 7 bases match TRBD1. Germline V gives CDR1 SGDLS, CDR2 YYNGEE. This CDR3 comprises 17 residues. This chain's CDR3 is CASSVEQGFFPPGELFF. In DNA, the CDR3 is TGTGCCAGCAGCGTAGAACAGGGGTTTTTTCCGCCCGGAGAGCTGTTTTTT. The full variable domain, in which reference TRBV9 and TRBJ2-2 provide the parts outside the CDR3, is DSGVTQTPKHLITATGQRVTLRCSPRSGDLSVYWYQQSLDQGLQFLIQYYNGEERAKGNILERFSAQQFPDLHSELNLSSLELGDSALYFCASSVEQGFFPPGELFFGEGSRLTVL.

Sample share makes this clone large (0.1 to 1%). The gene calls are TRBV6-1 and TRBJ2-1, with D possibly TRBD1 on 6 matching bases. V was shortened by 3 bases and J by 3 bases, with 9 bases between the two germline ends. Germline CDR1 reads MNHNS; CDR2 reads SASEGT. This CDR3 is built from 14 residues. As DNA, the CDR3 is TGTGCCAGCAGTGAGAGGGGACACTACAATGAGCAGTTCTTC. Its translation: CASSERGHYNEQFF.